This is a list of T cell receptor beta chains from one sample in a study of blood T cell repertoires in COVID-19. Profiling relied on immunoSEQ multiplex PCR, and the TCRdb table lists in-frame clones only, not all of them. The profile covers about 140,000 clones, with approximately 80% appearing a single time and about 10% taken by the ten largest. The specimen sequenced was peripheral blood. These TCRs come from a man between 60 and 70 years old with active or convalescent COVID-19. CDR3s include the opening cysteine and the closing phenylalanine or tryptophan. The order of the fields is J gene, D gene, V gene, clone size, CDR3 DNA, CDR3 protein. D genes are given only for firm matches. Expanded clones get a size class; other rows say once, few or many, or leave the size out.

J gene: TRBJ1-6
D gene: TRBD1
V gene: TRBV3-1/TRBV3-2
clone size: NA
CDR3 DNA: TGTGCCAGCAGCCAAGGGACAGGAAATTCACCCCTCCACTTT
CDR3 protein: CASSQGTGNSPLHF

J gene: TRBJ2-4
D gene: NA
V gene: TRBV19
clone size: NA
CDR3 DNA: TGTGCCAGTAGTCCCCACAGGGATGTTAACATTCAGTACTTC
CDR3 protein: CASSPHRDVNIQYF

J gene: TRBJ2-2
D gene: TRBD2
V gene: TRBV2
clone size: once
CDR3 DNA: TGTGCCAGCAGTTTGCGGGAGTCCGGGGAGCTGTTTTTT
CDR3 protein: CASSLRESGELFF

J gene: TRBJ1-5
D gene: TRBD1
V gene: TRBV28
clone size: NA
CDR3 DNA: TGTGCCAGTACACCAGGGGGTCACCAGCCCCAGCATTTT
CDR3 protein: CASTPGGHQPQHF

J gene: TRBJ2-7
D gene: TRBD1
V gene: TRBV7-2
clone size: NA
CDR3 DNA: TGTGCCAGCAGCACTCGGGACAGTTACTCAGCTTACGAGCAGTACTTC
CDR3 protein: CASSTRDSYSAYEQYF

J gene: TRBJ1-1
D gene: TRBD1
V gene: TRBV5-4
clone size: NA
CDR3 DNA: TGTGCCAGCAGCAAGGGACAGCCTAACACTGAAGCTTTCTTT
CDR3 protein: CASSKGQPNTEAFF

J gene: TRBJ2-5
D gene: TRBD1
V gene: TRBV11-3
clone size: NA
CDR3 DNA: TGTGCCAGCAGCACCGACAGGGGGGCCTGGGGGACCCAGTACTTC
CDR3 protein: CASSTDRGAWGTQYF

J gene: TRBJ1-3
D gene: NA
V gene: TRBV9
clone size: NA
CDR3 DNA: TGTGCCAGCAGCTCCACAGGGAACTGGGGAAACACCATATATTTT
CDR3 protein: CASSSTGNWGNTIYF

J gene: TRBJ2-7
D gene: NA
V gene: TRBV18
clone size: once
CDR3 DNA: TGTGCCAGCTCCCCCGGAGTTTCCTACGAGCAGTACTTC
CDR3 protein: CASSPGVSYEQYF

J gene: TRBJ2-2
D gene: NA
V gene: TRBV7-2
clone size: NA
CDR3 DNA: TGTGCCAGCACCCTAACCCCCGGGATTGGAGCCGGGGAGCTGTTTTTT
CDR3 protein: CASTLTPGIGAGELFF

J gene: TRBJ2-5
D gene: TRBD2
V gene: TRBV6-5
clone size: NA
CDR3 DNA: TGTGCCAGCAGCCCCATGGCTAGCGGGGCTGAGACCCAGTACTTC
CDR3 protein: CASSPMASGAETQYF

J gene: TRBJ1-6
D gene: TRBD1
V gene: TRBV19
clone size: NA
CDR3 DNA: TGTGCCAGTAGTGGTGGACAGGGCAATTCACCCCTCCACTTT
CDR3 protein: CASSGGQGNSPLHF

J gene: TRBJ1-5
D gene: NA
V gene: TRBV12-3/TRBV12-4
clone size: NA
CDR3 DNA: TGTGCCAGCATGGGGCAGTACAATCAGCCCCAGCATTTT
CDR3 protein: CASMGQYNQPQHF

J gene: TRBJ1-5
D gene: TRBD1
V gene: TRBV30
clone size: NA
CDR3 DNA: TGTGCCTGGTCGACAGGGGGCGTGAGGCAGCCCCAGCATTTT
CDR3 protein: CAWSTGGVRQPQHF

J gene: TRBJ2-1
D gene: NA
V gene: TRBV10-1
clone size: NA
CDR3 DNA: TGCGCCAGCAGTGAGTCGCAGGATTACAATGAGCAGTTCTTC
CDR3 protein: CASSESQDYNEQFF

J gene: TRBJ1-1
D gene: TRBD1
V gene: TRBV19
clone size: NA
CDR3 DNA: TGTGCCAGTAGAAGTAACAGGGGGCTCAGGACTGAAGCTTTCTTT
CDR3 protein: CASRSNRGLRTEAFF

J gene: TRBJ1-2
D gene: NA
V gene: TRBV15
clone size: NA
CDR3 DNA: TGTGCCACCAGCAGAGACCGGGGGGTCTATGGCTACACCTTC
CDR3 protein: CATSRDRGVYGYTF

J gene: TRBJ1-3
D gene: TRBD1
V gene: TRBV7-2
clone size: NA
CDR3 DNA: TGTGCCAGCAGCGGACAGGGCTCTGGAAACACCATATATTTT
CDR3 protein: CASSGQGSGNTIYF

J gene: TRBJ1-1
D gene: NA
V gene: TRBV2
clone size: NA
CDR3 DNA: TGTGCCCCAAGAACAGGGAGGAACACTGAAGCTTTCTTT
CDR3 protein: CAPRTGRNTEAFF

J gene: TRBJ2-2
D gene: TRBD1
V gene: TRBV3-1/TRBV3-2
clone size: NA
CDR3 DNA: TGTGCCAGCAGCCAATTATCTCCCGGGACAGGAGAGAACACCGGGGAGCTGTTTTTT
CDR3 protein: CASSQLSPGTGENTGELFF

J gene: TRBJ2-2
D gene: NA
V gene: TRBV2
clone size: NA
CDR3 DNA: TGTGCCAGCAGTGACGGCTCGTTGAGGGTGGTCAGGACCGGGGAGCTGTTTTTT
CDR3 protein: CASSDGSLRVVRTGELFF

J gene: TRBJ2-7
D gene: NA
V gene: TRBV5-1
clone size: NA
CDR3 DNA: TGCGCCAGCAGCTTGTTGGTAGGCAGGGACTACGAGCAGTACTTC
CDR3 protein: CASSLLVGRDYEQYF

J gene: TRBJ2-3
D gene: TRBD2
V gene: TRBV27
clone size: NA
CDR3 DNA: TGTGCCAGCAGTTTGGTAGCGGGGGGAATAGATACGCAGTATTTT
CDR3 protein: CASSLVAGGIDTQYF

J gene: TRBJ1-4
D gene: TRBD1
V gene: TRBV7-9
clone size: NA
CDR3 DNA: TGTGCCAGCCGACAGGGAAAGGGAGAAAAACTGTTTTTT
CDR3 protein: CASRQGKGEKLFF

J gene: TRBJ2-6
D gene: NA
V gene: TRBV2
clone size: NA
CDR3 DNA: TGTGCCAGCAGGCGTCAGGGATCTGGGGCCAACGTCCTGACTTTC
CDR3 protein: CASRRQGSGANVLTF

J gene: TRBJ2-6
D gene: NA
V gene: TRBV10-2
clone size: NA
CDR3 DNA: TGCGCCAGCAGTGAGGGGACTCTCTCTGGGGCCAACGTCCTGACTTTC
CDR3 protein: CASSEGTLSGANVLTF

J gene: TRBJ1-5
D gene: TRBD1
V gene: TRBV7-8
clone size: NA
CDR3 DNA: TGTGCCACCCGACAGGGGGCGGATCAGCCCCAGCATTTT
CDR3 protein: CATRQGADQPQHF

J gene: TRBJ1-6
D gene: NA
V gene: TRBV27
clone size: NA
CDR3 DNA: TGTGCCAGCAGTTTATCGAGTCGGGTCTATAATTCACCCCTCCACTTT
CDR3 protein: CASSLSSRVYNSPLHF

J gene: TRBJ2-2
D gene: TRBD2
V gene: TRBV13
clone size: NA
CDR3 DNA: TGTGCCAGCAGCTCCGAAGGAACGGGAGGGTTTGCCGGGGAGCTGTTTTTT
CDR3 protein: CASSSEGTGGFAGELFF

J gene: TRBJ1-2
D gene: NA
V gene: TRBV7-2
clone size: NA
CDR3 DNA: TGTGCCAGCAGCTTGCTGGCGGAGGTCTATGGCTACACCTTC
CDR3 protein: CASSLLAEVYGYTF

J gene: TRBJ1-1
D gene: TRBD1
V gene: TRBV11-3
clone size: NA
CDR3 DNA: TGTGCCAGCACCCTCCTACAGGGGGCTTCTGAAGCTTTCTTT
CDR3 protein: CASTLLQGASEAFF

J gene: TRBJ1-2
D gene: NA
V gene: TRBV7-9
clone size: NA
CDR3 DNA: TGTGCCAGCAGCCCCGCCCCAGGGGATGGCTACACCTTC
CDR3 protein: CASSPAPGDGYTF

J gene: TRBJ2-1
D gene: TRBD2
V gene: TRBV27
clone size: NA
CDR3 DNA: TGTGCCAGCAGACTAGCGGGAGGGCGCGAGCAGTTCTTC
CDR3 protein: CASRLAGGREQFF

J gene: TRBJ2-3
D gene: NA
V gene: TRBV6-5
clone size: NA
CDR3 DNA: TGTGCCAGCAGTTACGGCAGCACAGATACGCAGTATTTT
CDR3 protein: CASSYGSTDTQYF

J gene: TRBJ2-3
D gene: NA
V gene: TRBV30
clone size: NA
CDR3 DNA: TGTGCCTGGATCACAGGGCCAGATACGCAGTATTTT
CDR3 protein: CAWITGPDTQYF

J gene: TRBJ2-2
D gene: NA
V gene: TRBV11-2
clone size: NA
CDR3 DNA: TGTGCCAGCAGCCCGGGACAAACCGTAGCCGGGGAGCTGTTTTTT
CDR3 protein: CASSPGQTVAGELFF

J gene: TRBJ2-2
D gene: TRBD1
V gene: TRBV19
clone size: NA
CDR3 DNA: TGTGCCAGTACCAACCCCGGGACAGGGGGTGCCGGGGAGCTGTTTTTT
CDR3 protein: CASTNPGTGGAGELFF

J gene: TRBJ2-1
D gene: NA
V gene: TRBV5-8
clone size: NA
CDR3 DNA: TGTGCCAGCAGCCCATGGACAGTACCCAGCAATGAGCAGTTCTTC
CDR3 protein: CASSPWTVPSNEQFF

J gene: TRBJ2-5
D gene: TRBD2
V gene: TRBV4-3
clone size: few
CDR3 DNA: TGCGCCAGCAGCCAAGATCGGGGGGATGGGACCCAGTACTTC
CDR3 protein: CASSQDRGDGTQYF

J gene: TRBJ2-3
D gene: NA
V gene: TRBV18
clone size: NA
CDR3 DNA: TGTGCCAGCTCACCACCGACACACACAGATACGCAGTATTTT
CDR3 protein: CASSPPTHTDTQYF

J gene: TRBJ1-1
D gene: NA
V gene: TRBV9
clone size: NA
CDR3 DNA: TGTGCCAGCAGCGTAGACAATCTGAACACTGAAGCTTTCTTT
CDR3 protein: CASSVDNLNTEAFF

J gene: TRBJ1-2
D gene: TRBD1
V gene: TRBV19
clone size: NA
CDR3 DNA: TGTGCCAGTAGTCCCTCGACAGGGTGGCCCTATGGCTACACCTTC
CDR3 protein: CASSPSTGWPYGYTF

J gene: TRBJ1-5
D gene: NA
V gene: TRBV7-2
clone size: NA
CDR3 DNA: TGTGCCAGCAGCCAAGCATCAGTCCGGGGGGATCAGCCCCAGCATTTT
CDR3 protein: CASSQASVRGDQPQHF

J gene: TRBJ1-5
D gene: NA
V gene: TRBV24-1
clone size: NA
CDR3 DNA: TGTGCCACCAGTGATTTTTTTTCGGGGGGGAGTTACGGGCAGCCCCAGCATTTT
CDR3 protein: CATSDFFSGGSYGQPQHF

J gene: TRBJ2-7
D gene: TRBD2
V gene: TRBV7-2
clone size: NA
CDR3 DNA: TGTGCCAGCAGCTTAGCCCGCGGGGGGGCGAATGAGCAGTACTTC
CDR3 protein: CASSLARGGANEQYF

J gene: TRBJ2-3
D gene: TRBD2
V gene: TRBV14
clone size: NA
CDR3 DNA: TGTGCCAGCAGCCAATATCCCCTAACGGGAGGAGGGTATTTT
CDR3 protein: CASSQYPLTGGGYF

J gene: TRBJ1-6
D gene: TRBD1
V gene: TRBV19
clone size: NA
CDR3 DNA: TGTGCCAGTAGCATGGGACAGGGGATTAATTCACCCCTCCACTTT
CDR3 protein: CASSMGQGINSPLHF

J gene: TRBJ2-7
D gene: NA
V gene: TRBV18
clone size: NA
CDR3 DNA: TGTGCCAGCTCACCAAGAGGGTATGGCTACGAGCAGTACTTC
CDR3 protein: CASSPRGYGYEQYF

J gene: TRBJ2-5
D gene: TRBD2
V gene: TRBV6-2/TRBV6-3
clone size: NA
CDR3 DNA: TGTGCCAGCAGTTCTCCCCTACTAGCGGGGGCGAAGACCCAGTACTTC
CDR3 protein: CASSSPLLAGAKTQYF

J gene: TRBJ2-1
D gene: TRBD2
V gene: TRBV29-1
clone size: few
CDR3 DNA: TGCAGCGTTGAAGAGGGGTTTAGCGGGAGGGCCTGGAATGAGCAGTTCTTC
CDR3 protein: CSVEEGFSGRAWNEQFF

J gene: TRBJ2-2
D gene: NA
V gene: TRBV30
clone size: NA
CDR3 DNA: TGTGCCTGGACCCCCAGGGGAGCCCCGAACACCGGGGAGCTGTTTTTT
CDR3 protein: CAWTPRGAPNTGELFF

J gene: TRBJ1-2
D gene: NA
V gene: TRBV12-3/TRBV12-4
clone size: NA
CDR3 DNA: TGTGCCAGCAGTTTAGGGGCTATCTATGGCTACACCTTC
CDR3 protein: CASSLGAIYGYTF